This record concerns one T cell receptor beta chain sequence. The data belong to a study of blood T cell repertoires in COVID-19. As for the study in general: T cells, B-cell-depleted T cells, or PBMCs supplied cDNA or gDNA.

The CDR3 has 15 amino acids. Germline CDR1 and CDR2: LNHNV and YYDKDF (reference sequence). V was trimmed by 3 bases and J by 7 bases, leaving 18 bases between them. Method: immunoSEQ multiplex PCR; TCRdb's copy keeps in-frame clones and lacks some. The table shows about 130,000 clones, with about 90% occurring only once. The TCR sequence derives from a woman aged 45-65 years who had recovered from COVID-19. This sequence joins TRBV15 and TRBJ2-5; possibly TRBD1 for D (5 bases). The sequenced sample was peripheral blood. DNA for the CDR3: TGTGCCACCAGCAGTGGGAAAGAGCCTACAGGGACCCAGTACTTC. This sequence encodes CATSSGKEPTGTQYF.